The clone carrying this T cell receptor beta chain was seen ten or more times. CDR1 DFQATT and CDR2 SNEGSKA come from the germline V gene (reference sequence). This CDR3 contains 15 residues. V lost 0 bases and J 3 bases, leaving 9 bases between the germline ends. This entry belongs to a study of T cells in Graves' hyperthyroidism and ophthalmopathy. RNA transcripts provided the source from which TCR beta CDR3 regions were amplified. A first-round RT-PCR of the TCR CDR3 used the HTBI primer set. TCRdb fed the multiplex PCR reads into MiXCR, producing one record per CDR3 protein. The sample records more than 50,000 distinct CDR3 sequences, roughly 52% being singletons. Diagnoses were made from clinical symptoms, serum measures (thyroxine and TRAb), thyroid ultrasound and orbital computed tomography.

This chain joins TRBV20-1 and TRBJ1-6, with D possibly TRBD1 on 5 matching bases. The sequence came from a woman younger than 45 with Graves' ophthalmopathy. Sequencing input: blood. The CDR3 DNA reads TGCAGTGCTAGAGATTCGGGGGTCTATAATTCACCCCTCCACTTT. Translation gives CSARDSGVYNSPLHF.